This entry lists 23 T cell receptor beta chains sequenced from one sample in a study of blood T cells in healthy people across ages. Primers used in a second PCR of roughly 6 to 12 cycles were a sample-barcoded 5' primer and a J-beta primer mix. TCRdb independently ran MiXCR on the 5' RACE reads; one entry per CDR3 protein. The sample yields hundreds of thousands of distinct CDR3 sequences, around 36% seen once. The sequenced material came from blood. These receptors came from a man between 18 and 35 years old in good health.

The gene calls are TRBV12-3 or TRBV12-4 and TRBJ1-2, with a possible D match to TRBD1 (5 bases). Trimming shortened V by 3 bases and J by 2 bases, and 10 bases separated the two germline ends. The CDR3 runs 14 residues. The CDR3 coding sequence is TGTGCCAGCAGTTTCCGACAGCAAAACTATGGCTACACCTTC. Translation: CASSFRQQNYGYTF.

The chain recombines TRBV5-1 with TRBJ2-1, with D perhaps TRBD2 (6 bases). The V end lost 4 bases, the J end lost 5 bases, and 13 bases lay between the germline ends. Germline V gene sequence: CDR1 SGHRS, CDR2 YFSETQ. The CDR3 runs 14 residues. DNA for the CDR3: TGCGCCAGCAGCCCCGGGACTTCACACAATGAGCAGTTCTTC. This codes for CASSPGTSHNEQFF.

This chain connects TRBV21-1 to TRBJ1-2; the table's TRBD1 call for D was not verified on the DNA. TRBV21-1 is a known pseudogene. The CDR3 sequence is 15 residues long. In nucleotides, the CDR3 is TGTGCCAGCAGCAAAGGCGGGGGACAGCCGGGTGGCTACACCTTC. Encoded protein: CASSKGGGQPGGYTF.

This clonotype has only a few counts. V usage is TRBV30 and J usage is TRBJ1-5, with D unresolved. Germline V gene lookup returns CDR1 GTSNPN and CDR2 SVGIG (reference sequence). Trimming removed 0 bases at V and 4 bases at J, with 13 bases between. The CDR3 length is 15 residues. The CDR3 protein is CAWSVGLLLNQPQHF. CDR3 bases: TGTGCCTGGAGTGTAGGCCTTCTACTAAATCAGCCCCAGCATTTT.

V gene TRBV20-1 combines with J gene TRBJ2-5; TRBD2 matches 11 bases. CDR3 size: 16 residues. The germline CDR1 and CDR2 sequences are DFQATT and SNEGSKA (reference sequence). V lost 0 bases and J lost 5; bases outside the gene matches: 8. The CDR3 DNA sequence: TGCAGTGCTAGAGATCCTAGCGGGGGGCCCGGGGAGACCCAGTACTTC. It encodes CSARDPSGGPGETQYF.

The gene calls are TRBV2 and TRBJ2-5; possibly TRBD1 for D (6 bases). V lost 6 bases to trimming and J lost 3 bases, with 11 bases between them. Germline lookup yields CDR1 SNHLY and CDR2 FYNNEI. The CDR3 runs to 13 residues. The CDR3 sequence is CASRRNREETQYF. CDR3 sequence (DNA): TGTGCCAGCAGACGCAACAGGGAAGAGACCCAGTACTTC.

Concerning this clonotype itself: A much larger clone sits a single nucleotide away, making a read error possible. The DNA for the CDR3 is TGTGCCAGCAGTTTAGGGACTAGCGGAGCCGATGAGCAGTTCTTC. Its translation is CASSLGTSGADEQFF. The chain joins TRBV12-3 or TRBV12-4 to TRBJ2-1; 10 bases match TRBD2. The length of the CDR3 is 15 residues. Trimming at V came to 1 base and at J to 8 bases, leaving 5 bases not matched to a gene.

This clonotype was seen at least ten times. The rearrangement uses TRBV12-3 or TRBV12-4 and TRBJ2-1, with D unresolved. V was pared by 3 bases and J by 4 bases, with 10 bases between. This CDR3 region has 14 residues. CDR3 DNA sequence: TGTGCCAGCAGTTTCGGATCTCCTTACAATGAGCAGTTCTTC. Amino acid sequence: CASSFGSPYNEQFF.

CDR3 region: CSARETIPSQGPGYTF. The DNA for the CDR3 is TGCAGTGCTAGAGAGACCATCCCCTCTCAGGGTCCTGGCTACACCTTC. The J gene is TRBJ1-2, the V gene TRBV20-1, with D possibly matching TRBD1 (5 bases). Germline-derived CDR1 and CDR2 are DFQATT and SNEGSKA (reference sequence). V was cut by 0 bases and J by 7 bases, with 21 bases left in between. The CDR3 extends over 16 amino acids.

Regarding this clonotype: An end of the junction does not agree with germline; a read error may underlie this. The chain employs TRBV15 and TRBJ2-4; TRBD1 matches 7 bases. The CDR3 contains 17 residues. Germline CDR1 is LNHNV and CDR2 is YYDKDF (reference sequence). The CDR3 reads CASSSEETGLFQNIQYF. The CDR3 DNA reads TGTGCCTCCAGCAGCGAGGAGACAGGGTTGTTCCAAAACATTCAGTACTTC.

With regard to this clonotype: The junction and the germline gene differ at one end; a read error may be behind it. The J gene is TRBJ2-2, the V gene TRBV7-6; no clear D gene. This CDR3 is built from 15 residues. CDR1 and CDR2 from the germline V gene are SGHVS and FNYEAQ. The CDR3 DNA is TGTGCCAGCAGCTTAAGGTGGCTAGACACCCGGGAGCTGTTTTTT. Its protein product is CASSLRWLDTRELFF.

This clonotype has just a few counts. This chain uses TRBV25-1 with TRBJ2-3; TRBD2 might be the D (7 bases). V lost 4 bases, J lost 0 bases, and 14 bases lay in between. The CDR3 totals 16 residues. The germline V gene has CDR1 MGHDK and CDR2 SYGVNS. CDR3 bases: TGTGCCAGCAGTGCGCACGGGGGGCTTAGCACAGATACGCAGTATTTT. This encodes CASSAHGGLSTDTQYF. Filled out from reference TRBV25-1 and TRBJ2-3, the complete variable domain reads EADIYQTPRYLVIGTGKKITLECSQTMGHDKMYWYQQDPGMELHLIHYSYGVNSTEKGDLSSESTVSRIRTEHFPLTLESARPSHTSQYLCASSAHGGLSTDTQYFGPGTRLTVL.

As concerns this clonotype: Since a much larger clone is just one base distant, this may be a read error. CDR3 DNA: TGTGCCATCAGGGAGGACAGCACCTATGGCTACACCTTC. It translates to CAIREDSTYGYTF. V gene TRBV10-3 combines with J gene TRBJ1-2, with D possibly being TRBD1 (6 bases). This CDR3 is built from 13 residues. CDR1 is ENHRY and CDR2 is SYGVKD in the germline V gene. Trimming shortened V by 6 bases and J by 4 bases, and 12 bases separated the two germline ends.

The V call is TRBV7-2, the J call TRBJ1-5; D is possibly TRBD1 (5 bases). Between the trimmed V and J ends, which lost 6 bases and 5 bases, there was a span of 17 bases. Per germline, CDR1 SGHTA and CDR2 FQGNSA. CDR3 length: 15 amino acids. Here the CDR3 DNA reads TGTGCCAGCAGTTCCCGATCGGGGGAGCATCAGCCCCAGCATTTT. Protein product: CASSSRSGEHQPQHF.

This clonotype was detected a few times. At one boundary the junction diverges from the germline segment, which might be a read error. The CDR3 nucleotides read TGTGCCAGCAGCTCCGGGACAGATTACAATGAGCAGTACTTC. It is translated as CASSSGTDYNEQYF. J is TRBJ2-5 and V is TRBV5-1, with TRBD1 identical over 7 bases. The CDR3 is 14 residues long. Germline-derived CDR1 and CDR2 are SGHRS and YFSETQ.

The sample holds a few counts of this clonotype. The chain uses TRBV6-2 or TRBV6-3 and TRBJ2-7; 7 bases line up with TRBD1. Per germline, CDR1 MNHEY and CDR2 SVGEGT. Trimming took 6 bases from V and 4 from J; bases not matched to a gene: 9. The CDR3 totals 14 residues. The CDR3 reads CASRSGTAGYEQYF. The CDR3 DNA reads as TGTGCCAGCAGATCCGGGACAGCCGGTTACGAGCAGTACTTC.

The chain links TRBV7-3 to TRBJ2-1; unclear D gene. The germline V gene encodes CDR1 SGHTA and CDR2 FQGTGA. V was trimmed by 0 bases and J by 4 bases, leaving 10 bases between them. The CDR3 length is 15 residues. In DNA form, the CDR3 reads TGTGCCAGCAGCTTAACGATCGCCAGGTACAATGAGCAGTTCTTC. Translation: CASSLTIARYNEQFF.

The V and J genes are TRBV29-1 and TRBJ2-3; TRBD1 is a possible D gene (5 bases). The germline V gene encodes CDR1 SQVTM and CDR2 ANQGSEA. The CDR3 has 16 amino acids. V was cut by 0 bases and J by 1 base, with 14 bases left in between. The CDR3 here is CSVEEPNDRRTDTQYF. In nucleotides, the CDR3 is TGCAGCGTTGAAGAACCCAACGACAGACGCACAGATACGCAGTATTTT.

This clonotype came up a few times. The CDR3, as DNA: TGCGCCAGCAGCCAAGATGTCGTGAGGGGCGACTCACCCACCTTC. Its protein product is CASSQDVVRGDSPTF. This rearrangement joins TRBV4-3 to TRBJ1-2, with D possibly matching TRBD1 (5 bases). Germline CDR1 LGHNA, CDR2 YSLEER. V was cut by 0 bases and J by 13 bases, with 21 bases left in between. The CDR3 sequence is 15 residues long.

The table lists this clonotype with a few counts. J is TRBJ2-1 and V is TRBV19; 8 bases agree with TRBD1. Unmatched junction bases numbered 8, after V lost 5 bases and J lost 8 bases. The CDR3 covers 14 residues. The germline gives CDR1 LNHDA, CDR2 SQIVND (reference sequence). In DNA form, the CDR3 reads TGTGCCAGTAGTTCCGGACAGGGTTACGATGAGCAGTTCTTC. This encodes CASSSGQGYDEQFF.

This clonotype was seen more than once but under ten times. V usage is TRBV4-2 and J usage is TRBJ1-5; a weak D match, TRBD1 (5 bases). The germline V and J ends were trimmed by 0 bases and 2 bases, with 14 bases remaining between them. This CDR3 region has 17 residues. Germline V gene sequence: CDR1 LGHNA, CDR2 YNFKEQ. The chain's CDR3 is CASSQEPQGEGNQPQHF. In DNA, the CDR3 is TGTGCCAGCAGCCAAGAACCCCAGGGTGAGGGCAATCAGCCCCAGCATTTT.

The chain couples TRBV29-1 to TRBJ1-1; 7 bases are a match to TRBD1. Losses at the gene ends were 5 bases for V and 2 bases for J; bases not matched to a gene: 11. Germline values: CDR1 SQVTM, CDR2 ANQGSEA. The CDR3 consists of 15 residues. In DNA, the CDR3 is TGCAGCGTTAGGAGAGACAGGGACCGTAACACTGAAGCTTTCTTT. Translated, it gives CSVRRDRDRNTEAFF.

This chain connects TRBV20-1 to TRBJ2-7; D possibly uses TRBD1 or TRBD2 (6 bases each). V was cut by 3 bases and J by 7 bases, with 28 bases left in between. The CDR3 runs to 17 residues. Germline CDR1 reads DFQATT; CDR2 reads SNEGSKA (reference sequence). CDR3 sequence reads: CSASSREYGGRENEQYF. CDR3 in DNA: TGCAGTGCTAGCTCACGCGAATACGGGGGCCGGGAGAATGAGCAGTACTTC.